Listed below are T cell receptor beta chains from one sample, sequenced in a study of OX40 agonist ivuxolimab in advanced cancers. Here immunoSEQ multiplex PCR was the method, and the copy in TCRdb shows in-frame clones only, minus some. The table records about 36,000 clones, around 77% of them present only once. The specimen was CD4+ or CD8+ T cells sorted from blood, collected in a trial of the OX40 agonist ivuxolimab. These receptors all come from an adult with an advanced solid tumor such as melanoma, head and neck, liver or kidney cancer. The CDR3 runs from the conserved cysteine through the conserved F or W. The D gene is left open where the match is weak. Size values are once, few and many counts, or a class for expanded clones, and some rows have none.

d_call: -
j_call: TRBJ2-1
clone_size: -
v_call: TRBV27
cdr3_aa: CASSFRGYNEQFF
cdr3_nt: TGTGCCAGCAGTTTTCGGGGTTACAATGAGCAGTTCTTC

d_call: TRBD2
j_call: TRBJ2-5
clone_size: -
v_call: TRBV7-9
cdr3_aa: CASSSQVTSGGETQYF
cdr3_nt: TGTGCCAGCAGCTCCCAGGTTACTAGCGGGGGCGAGACCCAGTACTTC

d_call: TRBD2
j_call: TRBJ2-2
clone_size: -
v_call: TRBV5-1
cdr3_aa: CASSLVGLAGGKNTGELFF
cdr3_nt: TGCGCCAGCAGCTTGGTGGGACTAGCGGGAGGGAAGAACACCGGGGAGCTGTTTTTT

d_call: TRBD1
j_call: TRBJ1-2
clone_size: -
v_call: TRBV7-3
cdr3_aa: CASSPTGQGDGYTF
cdr3_nt: TGTGCCAGCAGCCCGACCGGACAGGGGGATGGCTACACCTTC

d_call: TRBD1
j_call: TRBJ2-5
clone_size: -
v_call: TRBV7-9
cdr3_aa: CASSLAGQGAEETQYF
cdr3_nt: TGTGCCAGCAGCTTAGCAGGACAGGGGGCGGAAGAGACCCAGTACTTC

d_call: TRBD1
j_call: TRBJ2-7
clone_size: once
v_call: TRBV4-3
cdr3_aa: CASSQETGDGYEQYF
cdr3_nt: TGCGCCAGCAGCCAAGAGACAGGGGATGGATACGAGCAGTACTTC

d_call: -
j_call: TRBJ1-1
clone_size: once
v_call: TRBV7-8
cdr3_aa: CASSIESNGVLSPFGSEAFF
cdr3_nt: TGTGCCAGCAGCATAGAGAGTAATGGGGTTCTATCACCCTTTGGCTCTGAAGCTTTCTTT

d_call: TRBD2
j_call: TRBJ2-7
clone_size: -
v_call: TRBV30
cdr3_aa: CAWSPGTSSYEQYF
cdr3_nt: TGTGCCTGGAGTCCCGGGACTAGCAGCTACGAGCAGTACTTC

d_call: TRBD1
j_call: TRBJ1-1
clone_size: once
v_call: TRBV7-8
cdr3_aa: CASSLVQGANTEAFF
cdr3_nt: TGTGCCAGCAGCTTAGTGCAGGGGGCGAACACTGAAGCTTTCTTT

d_call: -
j_call: TRBJ1-2
clone_size: -
v_call: TRBV6-5
cdr3_aa: CASSYMDGDYGYTF
cdr3_nt: TGTGCCAGCAGTTACATGGACGGAGACTATGGCTACACCTTC